The rows below give T cell receptor beta chains drawn from one sample of a study of shared clonotypes between healthy human individuals. Assay used: immunoSEQ multiplex PCR; TCRdb lists only in-frame clones, some missing. The data contain about half a million clones, roughly 85% of them singletons. Input material: PBMCs. The receptors stem from a woman between 35 and 50 years old in good health. Some clones in this sample may be carry-over from other donors' samples. The CDR3 runs from the conserved cysteine through the conserved F or W. The D gene is left open where the match is weak. Expanded clones get a size class; other rows say once, few or many, or leave the size out.

-,TRBJ2-1,TRBV7-3,-,TGTGCCAGCAGCTCGGAAGGGACGGCATCCTACAATGAGCAGTTCTTC,CASSSEGTASYNEQFF
-,TRBJ1-6,TRBV6-6,-,TGTGCCACCTGCGTGGGATATGGGTCACCCCTCCACTTT,CATCVGYGSPLHF
-,TRBJ1-2,TRBV5-4,-,TGTGCCAGCAGCTTGGGGCAGGGTGGGCGTTGGGGCTACACCTTC,CASSLGQGGRWGYTF
-,TRBJ1-4,TRBV4-3,-,TGCGCCAGCAGCCAAGGAATCTCTAATGAAAAACTGTTTTTT,CASSQGISNEKLFF
TRBD1,TRBJ2-7,TRBV18,-,TGTGCCAGCTTACCGGGACAGGGGATTACCTACGAGCAGTACTTC,CASLPGQGITYEQYF
TRBD2,TRBJ2-7,TRBV2,-,TGTGCCAGCAGTGGGGGGACTAGCGGGAGGGCCTACGAGCAGTACTTC,CASSGGTSGRAYEQYF
TRBD1,TRBJ2-5,TRBV18,-,TGTGCCAGCTCACCAAGGCGACAGGGGATTTGGGAGACCCAGTACTTC,CASSPRRQGIWETQYF
TRBD2,TRBJ2-6,TRBV5-4,-,TGTGCCAGCAGCTCTCCACTAGCGGGAGGCTCTGGGGCCAACGTCCTGACTTTC,CASSSPLAGGSGANVLTF
-,TRBJ2-2,TRBV5-1,once,TGCGCCAGCAGCTCAAATCACCTACAGGGCGCCGGGGAGCTGTTTTTT,CASSSNHLQGAGELFF
TRBD2,TRBJ2-7,TRBV30,-,TGTGCCTGGACCGTCTGGCTAGCGGTAACCTACGAGCAGTACTTC,CAWTVWLAVTYEQYF
-,TRBJ2-5,TRBV28,-,TGTGCCAGCAGTTTCGGCGGGTTGGGGTACCAAGAGACCCAGTACTTC,CASSFGGLGYQETQYF
-,TRBJ2-7,TRBV25-1,-,TGTGCCAGCAGTGCATCGGACACCTTTAGGGAGCAGTACTTC,CASSASDTFREQYF
-,TRBJ2-1,TRBV20-1,few,TGCAGTGCTCACGTAGACAATGAGCAGTTCTTC,CSAHVDNEQFF
-,TRBJ1-2,TRBV28,many,TGTGCCAGCAGTTTAGGGGCCGGCTATGGCTACACCTTC,CASSLGAGYGYTF
TRBD2,TRBJ2-1,TRBV7-9,-,TGTGCCAGCAGCGAAACCCGGGGTAGCGGGAGATACAATGAGCAGTTCTTC,CASSETRGSGRYNEQFF
-,TRBJ2-6,TRBV9,-,TGTGCCAGCAGCGTAGCGCCGACTAGGTCTGGGGCCAACGTCCTGACTTTC,CASSVAPTRSGANVLTF
-,TRBJ2-7,TRBV9,-,TGTGCCAGCAACAAACAGGGGAGGACCTACGAGCAGTACTTC,CASNKQGRTYEQYF
-,TRBJ2-1,TRBV5-1,-,TGCGCCAGCAGCTCAGAGGGCTTCCAAAACAATGAGCAGTTCTTC,CASSSEGFQNNEQFF
TRBD1,TRBJ1-5,TRBV5-5,-,TGTGCCAGCAGCGACCAACAGGGGTCCCAGCCCCAGCATTTT,CASSDQQGSQPQHF
-,TRBJ2-1,TRBV5-4,-,TGTGCCAGCAGCCTGGACCGCAATGAGCAGTTCTTC,CASSLDRNEQFF
-,TRBJ2-5,TRBV2,-,TGTGCCAGCAGTAAACAGTCGGGGTCAGAGACCCAGTACTTC,CASSKQSGSETQYF
-,TRBJ2-1,TRBV7-9,-,TGTGCCAGCAGCTTAGGGGGGGCCGACAATGAGCAGTTCTTC,CASSLGGADNEQFF
-,TRBJ1-5,TRBV6-1,-,TGTGCCAGCAGTGGAAGGGTCTGGCAACAGCCCCAGCATTTT,CASSGRVWQQPQHF
-,TRBJ1-2,TRBV5-4,few,TGTGCCAGCAGCCTCGGGGGGAGGGGATCTGGCTACACCTTC,CASSLGGRGSGYTF
TRBD2,TRBJ2-1,TRBV6-1,-,TGTGCCAGCAAGGCCCTAGCGGGAGGGCCGGAGCAGTTCTTC,CASKALAGGPEQFF
-,TRBJ1-2,TRBV18,-,TGTGCCAGCTCACCAATAGACCGTAACTATGGCTACACCTTC,CASSPIDRNYGYTF
TRBD1,TRBJ2-5,TRBV2,-,TGTGCCAGCAGTCGGGACAGGGGAGCAGAGACCCAGTACTTC,CASSRDRGAETQYF
-,TRBJ1-5,TRBV11-3,-,TGTGCCAGCAGCTACGTTATACAGCCCCAGCATTTT,CASSYVIQPQHF
-,TRBJ2-3,TRBV7-2,-,TGTGCCAGCAGCTTAGGAGGGGGAGTGGGTCCAGATACGCAGTATTTT,CASSLGGGVGPDTQYF
TRBD2,TRBJ2-5,TRBV7-8,-,TGTGCCAGCAGCTTAGTGGGGACTACGTACCAAGAGACCCAGTACTTC,CASSLVGTTYQETQYF
-,TRBJ1-2,TRBV2,-,TGTGCCAGCAGTGAAGGTCGGGGGGCCAACTATGGCTACACCTTC,CASSEGRGANYGYTF
-,TRBJ2-2,TRBV9,-,TGTGCCAGCAGCGTAGCGAACGGGGAGCTGTTTTTT,CASSVANGELFF
-,TRBJ2-7,TRBV6-6,-,TGTGCCAGCAGTGACGGACAGATTGGCCACGAGCAGTACTTC,CASSDGQIGHEQYF
-,TRBJ2-5,TRBV15,-,TGTGCCACCAGCAGCTCAGGGGATGAGACCCAGTACTTC,CATSSSGDETQYF
-,TRBJ2-5,TRBV10-1,-,TGCGCCGGGAGATTGGGCAGGGGTCTTGGGACCCAGTACTTC,CAGRLGRGLGTQYF
TRBD2,TRBJ2-7,TRBV9,-,TGTGCCAGCAGCGTAGGGCCTAGCGGGGGATCCTACGAGCAGTACTTC,CASSVGPSGGSYEQYF
-,TRBJ1-1,TRBV29-1,few,TGCAGCGTTAGGACAGTTCTCGGCTCTGAAGCTTTCTTT,CSVRTVLGSEAFF
TRBD1,TRBJ1-1,TRBV7-8,-,TGTGCCAGCAGCGTTGGGACAGGGTACACTGAAGCTTTCTTT,CASSVGTGYTEAFF
TRBD2,TRBJ2-1,TRBV10-3,-,TGTGCCATCAACAGCGGGAATTCAGATGAGCAGTTCTTC,CAINSGNSDEQFF
-,TRBJ2-2,TRBV18,-,TGTGCCAGCTCACCACCTGTCGGAGAAGTCACCGGGGAGCTGTTTTTT,CASSPPVGEVTGELFF
-,TRBJ1-1,TRBV28,-,TGTGCCAGCAGCGCCGCGGGCAGGAACACTGAAGCTTTCTTT,CASSAAGRNTEAFF
-,TRBJ2-5,TRBV7-9,-,TGTGCCAGCAGCTTAGGACAGTGGGAGACCCAGTACTTC,CASSLGQWETQYF